A single sample is the source of the 24 T cell receptor beta chains below, sequenced in a study of PD-L1 blockade in urothelial cancer. Regarding time point: peripheral blood 6 weeks after treatment start. Assay: immunoSEQ multiplex PCR; the TCRdb copy retains only in-frame clones and omits some. The sample holds around 110,000 clones, 85% to 95% seen once. The sequences come from PBMCs, collected around atezolizumab (anti-PD-L1) treatment. The receptors shown here come from a man in his 60s with urothelial cancer.

The V gene is TRBV7-8, the J gene TRBJ2-3, with 8 positions matching TRBD1. This CDR3 has 16 residues. In germline, CDR1 is SGHVS, CDR2 FQNEAQ. The trim removed 5 bases at V and 2 bases at J, leaving 9 bases unmatched. CDR3 sequence (DNA): TGTGCCAGCAGCCCTGGGACAGGACTACTCACAGATACGCAGTATTTT. This codes for CASSPGTGLLTDTQYF.

The rearrangement joins TRBV11-3 to TRBJ2-3; a possible D gene is TRBD1 (5 bases). Trimming pared 5 bases from V and 1 base from J, leaving 13 bases between. CDR3 length equals 15 residues. Germline V gene lookup returns CDR1 SGHNT and CDR2 YENEEA. The DNA of the CDR3 is TGTGCCAGCAGCGAGCAGGGTGGGCGCACAGATACGCAGTATTTT. As protein: CASSEQGGRTDTQYF.

This chain connects TRBV5-4 to TRBJ2-1; TRBD2 matches 13 bases. Per the germline V gene, CDR1 is SGHNT and CDR2 is YYREEE (reference sequence). The CDR3 totals 16 residues. The trim removed 3 bases at V and 9 bases at J, leaving 9 bases unmatched. The CDR3 region is CASSSRTSGRGGEQFF. In DNA, the CDR3 is TGTGCCAGCAGCTCGCGGACTAGCGGGAGAGGCGGTGAGCAGTTCTTC. The whole variable domain, filled in from reference TRBV5-4 and TRBJ2-1, reads ETGVTQSPTHLIKTRGQQVTLRCSSQSGHNTVSWYQQALGQGPQFIFQYYREEENGRGNFPPRFSGLQFPNYSSELNVNALELDDSALYLCASSSRTSGRGGEQFFGPGTRLTVL.

A single count supports this clone. CDR3 region: CASSATGTLGEQYF. The CDR3 region has the DNA TGTGCCAGCAGCGCGACAGGGACCTTGGGCGAGCAGTACTTC. This sequence joins TRBV7-9 and TRBJ2-7; 7 bases are a match to TRBD1. J gave up 6 bases and V 5 bases, and 10 bases lay outside the gene matches. This CDR3 has 14 residues. Germline V gives CDR1 SEHNR, CDR2 FQNEAQ (reference sequence). The whole variable domain, remainder taken from reference TRBV7-9 and TRBJ2-7, is DTGVSQNPRHKITKRGQNVTFRCDPISEHNRLYWYRQTLGQGPEFLTYFQNEAQLEKSRLLSDRFSAERPKGSFSTLEIQRTEQGDSAMYLCASSATGTLGEQYFGPGTRLTVT.

The rearrangement links TRBV12-1 to TRBJ2-1; TRBD2 is taken as the D call from the table, unchecked against the DNA. TRBV12-1 is classified as a pseudogene. This CDR3 is built from 15 residues. This chain's CDR3 is CASSNLAGSLNEQFF. DNA for the CDR3: TGTGCCAGCAGCAACCTAGCGGGGAGCCTTAATGAGCAGTTCTTC.

This chain joins TRBV25-1 and TRBJ1-5; 9 positions match TRBD1. The CDR3 spans 14 residues. Germline V CDR1 and CDR2: MGHDK, SYGVNS. After removal of 2 bases from V and 8 bases from J, the junction contained 4 bases not matched to a gene. CDR3 nucleotide sequence: TGTGCCAGCAGTGAAACAGGGGGCGTTGAGCCCCAGCATTTT. Translation: CASSETGGVEPQHF.

The chain couples TRBV4-2 to TRBJ2-5; 15 bases match TRBD2. The length of the CDR3 is 18 residues. V lost 0 bases, J lost 10 bases, and 12 bases stayed unmatched. Germline values: CDR1 LGHNA, CDR2 YNFKEQ. The CDR3 spells CASSQEAGLAGGRGGQYF. As DNA, the CDR3 is TGTGCCAGCAGCCAAGAAGCAGGACTAGCGGGAGGGCGGGGTGGCCAGTACTTC.

The rearrangement joins TRBV2 to TRBJ1-4; TRBD1 is a possible D gene (6 bases). This CDR3 comprises 15 residues. CDR1 and CDR2 (germline): SNHLY, FYNNEI. Trimming removed 5 bases at V and 3 bases at J, with 13 bases between. The CDR3: CASSRRGASNEKLFF. The CDR3 DNA sequence: TGTGCCAGCAGTCGACGGGGGGCATCTAATGAAAAACTGTTTTTT.

The CDR3 DNA follows: TGTGCCAGCAGTGAAGCGCTTAGCGGCAATGAGCAGTTCTTC. It is translated as CASSEALSGNEQFF. This sequence joins TRBV2 and TRBJ2-1; D might be TRBD2 (6 bases). Germline V CDR1 and CDR2: SNHLY, FYNNEI. V lost 0 bases and J lost 6, with 9 bases in between. This CDR3 has 14 amino acids. The whole variable domain, remainder taken from reference TRBV2 and TRBJ2-1, is EPEVTQTPSHQVTQMGQEVILRCVPISNHLYFYWYRQILGQKVEFLVSFYNNEISEKSEIFDDQFSVERPDGSNFTLKIRSTKLEDSAMYFCASSEALSGNEQFFGPGTRLTVL.

V usage is TRBV18 and J usage is TRBJ2-6, with TRBD2 matching over 8 bases. This CDR3 has 18 amino acids. Germline-derived CDR1 and CDR2 are KGHSH and LQKENI. Losses at the gene ends were 8 bases for V and 0 bases for J; bases not matched to a gene: 12. CDR3 loop: CASALADFTYSGANVLTF. CDR3 sequence (DNA): TGTGCCAGCGCACTAGCGGATTTTACCTACTCTGGGGCCAACGTCCTGACTTTC.

This sequence joins TRBV7-9 and TRBJ2-1; 8 nucleotides agree with TRBD2. The CDR3 is 14 amino acids. Trimming took 5 bases from V and 9 from J; bases not matched to a gene: 9. The germline V gene has CDR1 SEHNR and CDR2 FQNEAQ (reference sequence). The CDR3 sequence: CASSLGGTSSEQFF. The CDR3 DNA follows: TGTGCCAGCAGCCTAGGGGGGACTAGTTCTGAGCAGTTCTTC. Complete variable domain (other parts from reference TRBV7-9 and TRBJ2-1): DTGVSQNPRHKITKRGQNVTFRCDPISEHNRLYWYRQTLGQGPEFLTYFQNEAQLEKSRLLSDRFSAERPKGSFSTLEIQRTEQGDSAMYLCASSLGGTSSEQFFGPGTRLTVL.

Notes on this clone: Other DNA sequences from this sample encode an identical CDR3 as well. V is TRBV2 and J is TRBJ2-3; 8 bases match TRBD2. Germline-derived CDR1 and CDR2 are SNHLY and FYNNEI. CDR3 length equals 14 residues. Germline trimming cut 6 bases from V and 1 base from J; bases unmatched to any gene: 3. CDR3 region: CASRSGGGTDTQYF. For the CDR3, the DNA is TGTGCCAGCAGATCCGGGGGGGGCACAGATACGCAGTATTTT.

V is TRBV5-1 and J is TRBJ2-5; D call uncertain. This CDR3 is 12 amino acids long. Germline V gives CDR1 SGHRS, CDR2 YFSETQ. V dropped 0 bases and J dropped 4 bases, with 4 bases sitting between them. The CDR3 loop is CASSLVRETQYF. In nucleotides, the CDR3 is TGCGCCAGCAGCTTGGTGAGAGAGACCCAGTACTTC.

The rearrangement links TRBV6-1 to TRBJ2-3, with 9 bases fitting TRBD2. V gave up 8 bases and J gave up 4 bases; unmatched junction bases: 10. The CDR3 spans 15 residues. Germline assignment: CDR1 MNHNS and CDR2 SASEGT. CDR3 bases: TGTGCCAGCGGGCCGCGGGGGGGCTCCTCAGATACGCAGTATTTT. Amino acids: CASGPRGGSSDTQYF.

The J gene is TRBJ2-7, the V gene TRBV10-3; TRBD2 aligns across 7 bases. Looked up from germline, CDR1 is ENHRY and CDR2 is SYGVKD. The CDR3 loop spans 19 amino acids. V lost 5 bases, J lost 1 base, and 20 bases stayed unmatched. The CDR3 here is CAISTFPTETSTGSYEQYF. The CDR3 DNA is TGTGCCATCAGTACCTTCCCCACTGAGACTAGCACCGGATCCTACGAGCAGTACTTC.

This clone was found a few times. CDR3 in amino acids: CASLARTGGSYEQYF. The CDR3 bases are TGTGCCAGCTTAGCACGGACAGGGGGATCATACGAGCAGTACTTC. V is TRBV27 and J is TRBJ2-7; 10 nucleotides agree with TRBD1. Germline V gene lookup returns CDR1 MNHEY and CDR2 SMNVEV (reference sequence). CDR3 size: 15 residues. After removal of 8 bases from V and 4 bases from J, the junction contained 11 bases not matched to a gene.

The chain recombines TRBV5-1 with TRBJ2-1; 9 bases line up with TRBD2. There are 15 residues in the CDR3. Per germline, CDR1 SGHRS and CDR2 YFSETQ. Trimming at V came to 4 bases and at J to 4 bases, leaving 6 bases not matched to a gene. Here the CDR3 DNA reads TGCGCCAGCAGCATAGCGGGAGAGGGTTACAATGAGCAGTTCTTC. Amino acid sequence: CASSIAGEGYNEQFF.

The CDR3 protein is CASSIGGLTDTQYF. The CDR3 DNA sequence: TGTGCCAGTAGTATAGGAGGCCTCACAGATACGCAGTATTTT. This chain joins TRBV19 and TRBJ2-3; D not certain. The V gene lost 1 base and the J gene lost 2 bases, with 7 bases spanning the gap. The CDR3 has 14 residues. Germline V gene sequence: CDR1 LNHDA, CDR2 SQIVND (reference sequence).

The J gene is TRBJ2-7, the V gene TRBV20-1, with D uncertain. The CDR3 is 11 amino acids. With 2 bases removed from V and 7 bases from J, the gap between germline ends came to 9 bases. Germline V CDR1 and CDR2: DFQATT, SNEGSKA (reference sequence). In DNA form, the CDR3 reads TGCAGTGCTAGACGTTCGAGGGAGCAGTACTTC. Residues: CSARRSREQYF.

The J gene is TRBJ2-6, the V gene TRBV11-3; the D gene is possibly TRBD2 (7 bases). V dropped 5 bases and J dropped 4 bases, with 18 bases sitting between them. This CDR3 region has 17 residues. CDR1 and CDR2 from the germline V gene are SGHNT and YENEEA. The CDR3, as DNA: TGTGCCAGCAGCCAGTCTCGGGGGGCGACCGGGGCCAACGTCCTGACTTTC. Translating it yields CASSQSRGATGANVLTF.

This clone has a single count. V and J are TRBV11-1 and TRBJ2-3, with 12 bases aligning to TRBD1. Per the germline V gene, CDR1 is SGHAT and CDR2 is FQDESV (reference sequence). The V segment lost 4 bases and the J segment 4 bases; nucleotides outside the gene matches: 9. This CDR3 is 17 amino acids long. CDR3: CASSSGQGAIGADTQYF. The DNA for the CDR3 is TGTGCCAGCAGCTCGGGACAGGGGGCCATTGGTGCAGATACGCAGTATTTT.

V gene TRBV5-4 combines with J gene TRBJ2-1; D is perhaps TRBD2 (6 bases). V was cut by 4 bases and J by 7 bases, with 21 bases left in between. The V gene's germline CDR1 is SGHNT and CDR2 YYREEE (reference sequence). This CDR3 contains 16 residues. The CDR3 loop reads CASSLNYGLAGNEQFF. The CDR3 bases are TGTGCCAGCAGCCTCAATTATGGACTCGCGGGGAATGAGCAGTTCTTC.

The chain links TRBV13 to TRBJ1-1; perhaps TRBD1 as D (6 bases). The V end was cut by 3 bases, the J end by 7 bases, with 18 bases between. This CDR3 has 15 amino acids. From germline, CDR1 is PRHDT and CDR2 FYEKMQ (reference sequence). The CDR3 protein is CASSFRLTGTDEAFF. The CDR3 nucleotides are TGTGCCAGCAGCTTTCGTCTGACAGGCACTGATGAAGCTTTCTTT.

The rearrangement uses TRBV11-2 and TRBJ2-7, with D uncertain. The CDR3 has 16 residues. Germline CDR1 and CDR2: SGHAT and FQNNGV. V lost 5 bases and J 1 base, leaving 18 bases between the germline ends. In nucleotides, the CDR3 is TGTGCCAGCAGCATCACGGGTCTTGTGAAATCCTACGAGCAGTACTTC. Protein sequence: CASSITGLVKSYEQYF.